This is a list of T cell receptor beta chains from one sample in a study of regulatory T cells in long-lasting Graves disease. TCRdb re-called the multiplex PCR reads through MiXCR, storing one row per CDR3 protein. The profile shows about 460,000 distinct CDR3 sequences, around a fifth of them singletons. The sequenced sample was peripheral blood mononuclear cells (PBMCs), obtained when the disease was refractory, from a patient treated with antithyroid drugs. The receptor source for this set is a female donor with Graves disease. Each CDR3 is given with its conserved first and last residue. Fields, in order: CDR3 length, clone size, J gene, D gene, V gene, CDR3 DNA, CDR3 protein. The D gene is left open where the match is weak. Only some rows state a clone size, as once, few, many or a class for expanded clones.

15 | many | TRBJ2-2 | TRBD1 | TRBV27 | TGTGCCAGCATTCGGGACAGGGGTAACACCGGGGAGCTGTTTTTT | CASIRDRGNTGELFF
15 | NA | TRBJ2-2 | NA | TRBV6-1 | TGTGCCAGCAGTAGGGGGGACTATGGGTCCGGGGAGCTGTTTTTT | CASSRGDYGSGELFF
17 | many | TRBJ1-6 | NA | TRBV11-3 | TGTGCCAGCAGCTTAGATGTCGCCTCCGGTATGGGTTCACCCCTCCACTTT | CASSLDVASGMGSPLHF
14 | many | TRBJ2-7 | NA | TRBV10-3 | TGTGCCACCAGTAGGGGAACTAGCTCCTACGAGCAGTACTTC | CATSRGTSSYEQYF
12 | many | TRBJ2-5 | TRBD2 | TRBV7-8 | TGTGCCAGCAGCTTACTAGCGGGGAGACGGTACTTC | CASSLLAGRRYF
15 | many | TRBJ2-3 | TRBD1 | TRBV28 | TGTGCCAGCACCACCGGACAGGCTAGCACAGATACGCAGTATTTT | CASTTGQASTDTQYF
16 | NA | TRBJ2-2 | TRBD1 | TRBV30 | TGTGCCTGGATTGAGGCAGACAGGGGTAACACCGGGGAGCTGTTTTTT | CAWIEADRGNTGELFF
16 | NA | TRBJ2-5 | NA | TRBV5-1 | TGCGCCAGCAGCTTGGTTGGAAACGTCGCTTCGGAGACCCAGTACTTC | CASSLVGNVASETQYF
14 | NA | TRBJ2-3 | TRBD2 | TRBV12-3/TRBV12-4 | TGTGCCAGCAAACTCGGACTAGCGGACGATACGCAGTATTTT | CASKLGLADDTQYF
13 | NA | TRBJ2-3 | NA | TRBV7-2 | TGTGCCAGCAGCTTATGGACCACAGATACGCAGTATTTT | CASSLWTTDTQYF
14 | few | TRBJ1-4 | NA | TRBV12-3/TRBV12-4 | TGTGCCAGCAGCGCAGGGCTCTCTAATGAAAAACTGTTTTTT | CASSAGLSNEKLFF
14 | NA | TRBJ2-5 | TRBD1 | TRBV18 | TGTGCCAGCTCACCAGAGACAGGGGGCGAGACCCAGTACTTC | CASSPETGGETQYF
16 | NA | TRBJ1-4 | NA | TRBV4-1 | TGCGCCAGCAGCCGCAACAGGGTAGTTGCTAATGAAAAACTGTTTTTT | CASSRNRVVANEKLFF
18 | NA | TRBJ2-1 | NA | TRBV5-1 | TGCGCCAGCAGCTTGGACCGTGGGGGGTCCTGGGCTGTTGATGAGCAGTTCTTC | CASSLDRGGSWAVDEQFF
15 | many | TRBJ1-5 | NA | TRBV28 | TGTGCCAGCAGTCCCGCCGGGGGATTCAATCAGCCCCAGCATTTT | CASSPAGGFNQPQHF
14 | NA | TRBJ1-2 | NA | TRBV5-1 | TGCGCCAGCAGCTTGGGGCAGAACCTGGGTGGCTACACCTTC | CASSLGQNLGGYTF
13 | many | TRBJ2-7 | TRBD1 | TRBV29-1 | TGCAGCGTCAGACAGGGGAATATCTACGAGCAGTACTTC | CSVRQGNIYEQYF
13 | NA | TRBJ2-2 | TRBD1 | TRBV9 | TGTGCCAGCGGCGAACAGGGGACCGGGGAGCTGTTTTTT | CASGEQGTGELFF
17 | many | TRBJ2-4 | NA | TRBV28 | TGTGCCAGCAGCTCCCCCAAGGGGAACGATCCCAAAAACATTCAGTACTTC | CASSSPKGNDPKNIQYF
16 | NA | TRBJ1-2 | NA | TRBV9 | TGTGCCAGCAGCCTATCGACAGATGCTAAAATCTATGGCTACACCTTC | CASSLSTDAKIYGYTF
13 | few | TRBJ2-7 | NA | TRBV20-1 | TGCAGTGCTTTCGATGACTTATCCTACGAGCAGTACTTC | CSAFDDLSYEQYF
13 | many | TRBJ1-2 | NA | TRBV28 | TGTGCCAGCAGAATACAGGGATCCAGAGGCTACACCTTC | CASRIQGSRGYTF
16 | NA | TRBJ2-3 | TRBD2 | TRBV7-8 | TGTGCCAGCAGCCCCGGACTAGCGGGAGGGCCAGATACGCAGTATTTT | CASSPGLAGGPDTQYF
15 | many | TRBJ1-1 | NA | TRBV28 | TGTGCCAGCTCAATTGACAGGATTACAGTTACTGAAGCTTTCTTT | CASSIDRITVTEAFF
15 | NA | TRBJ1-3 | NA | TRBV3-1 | TGTGCCAGCAGCCAAGATTGGACAGCTGGAAACACCATATATTTT | CASSQDWTAGNTIYF
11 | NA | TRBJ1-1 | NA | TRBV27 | TGTGCCAGCAGTTCCGGGGCACGAGCTTTCTTT | CASSSGARAFF
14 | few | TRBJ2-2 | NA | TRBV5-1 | TGCGCCAGCAGCTTGAGAACGGGTGGCGGGGAGCTGTTTTTT | CASSLRTGGGELFF